These 28 T cell receptor beta chains came from one sample sequenced in a study of metastatic and nonmetastatic thyroid tumors. Nobody among the patients had been given any treatment before thyroid surgery. TCRdb reanalyzed the PCR reads with MiXCR. The sample has 35,000 to 55,000 clones; more than 3% are singletons. Sequenced: blood. The receptor set was obtained from a female donor with papillary thyroid cancer or a benign thyroid nodule (not recorded which). Some clones in this sample may be carry-over from other donors' samples.

This clone was detected many times. A much larger clone differs from this one at a single base, so this may be a read error. The same CDR3 also results from other DNA sequences found in this sample. The chain recombines TRBV20-1 with TRBJ2-1, with 8 bases aligning to TRBD2. The CDR3 spans 17 residues. The germline V gene encodes CDR1 DFQATT and CDR2 SNEGSKA (reference sequence). V was clipped by 3 bases and J by 2 bases; unmatched bases: 12. CDR3 in DNA: TGCAGTGCTAGTATGCCCAGCGGGAGTGTCGCCTACAATGAGCAGTTCTTC. This encodes CSASMPSGSVAYNEQFF.

This clone was seen a handful of times. A read error may account for a junction end that differs from germline. The CDR3 region is CSSSTPGPRVYEQYF. In nucleotides, the CDR3 is TGTTCCAGCAGTACTCCGGGACCCAGGGTCTACGAGCAGTACTTC. V gene TRBV11-3 combines with J gene TRBJ2-7, with D perhaps matching TRBD1 or TRBD2 (5 bases each). CDR1 SGHNT and CDR2 YENEEA come from the germline V gene. The CDR3 sequence is 15 residues long. Based on the CDR3 plus reference TRBV11-3 and TRBJ2-7, the full variable domain is EAGVVQSPRYKIIEKKQPVAFWCNPISGHNTLYWYLQNLGQGPELLIRYENEEAVDDSQLPKDRFSAERLKGVDSTLKIQPAELGDSAVYLCSSSTPGPRVYEQYFGPGTRLTVT.

Many counts were recorded for this clone. The J gene is TRBJ2-2, the V gene TRBV9, with a tentative D call TRBD2 (5 bases). The ends were cut back, 0 bases at V and 7 bases at J, with 10 bases in the middle. The CDR3 length is 14 residues. In germline, CDR1 is SGDLS, CDR2 YYNGEE. The CDR3 bases are TGTGCCAGCAGCGTAGCTTACCGGGGCGGGGAGCTGTTTTTT. Translation: CASSVAYRGGELFF.

This clone was observed at least ten times. This rearrangement joins TRBV6-5 to TRBJ1-2; D unclear. This CDR3 is built from 11 residues. The V gene's germline CDR1 is MNHEY and CDR2 SVGAGI. V was clipped by 2 bases and J by 14 bases, with 12 bases between them. CDR3 sequence: CASSYGSATTF. In nucleotides, the CDR3 is TGTGCCAGCAGTTACGGGTCCGCTACGACCTTC.

This chain connects TRBV6-2 or TRBV6-3 to TRBJ1-1, with D perhaps TRBD1 (5 bases). This CDR3 has 15 residues. From germline, CDR1 is MNHEY and CDR2 SVGEGT. Trimming took 4 bases from V and 4 from J, leaving 16 bases between them. The CDR3, as DNA: TGTGCCAGCAGTTCCTCGGGGCGTCGGAGCACTGAAGCTTTCTTT. Amino acid sequence: CASSSSGRRSTEAFF.

The chain has TRBV6-1 and TRBJ2-7; tentatively, D is TRBD2 (6 bases). V was clipped by 1 base and J by 4 bases, with 17 bases between them. Germline CDR1 and CDR2: MNHNS and SASEGT. This CDR3 has 16 residues. The DNA of the CDR3 is TGTGCCAGCAGTGAAGTTGCGGGACTCCGTTGGTACGAGCAGTACTTC. Its translation: CASSEVAGLRWYEQYF.

The rearrangement joins TRBV20-1 to TRBJ1-3, with unresolved D. Per the germline V gene, CDR1 is DFQATT and CDR2 is SNEGSKA (reference sequence). The CDR3 totals 12 residues. V lost 3 bases and J 1 base, leaving 4 bases between the germline ends. As DNA, the CDR3 is TGCAGTGCTAGTGATTCTGGAAACACCATATATTTT. This translates into CSASDSGNTIYF.

This clone was seen many times. The chain employs TRBV7-2 and TRBJ2-2; tentatively, D is TRBD1 (5 bases). The CDR3 has 15 amino acids. Trimming removed 5 bases at V and 6 bases at J, with 16 bases between. Germline CDR1 reads SGHTA; CDR2 reads FQGNSA. The CDR3 here is CASSKPLGVSGELFF. The CDR3 bases are TGTGCCAGCAGCAAACCGTTAGGGGTGTCCGGGGAGCTGTTTTTT.

This clone was recorded a few times. V and J are TRBV25-1 and TRBJ2-2; D ambiguous. Germline-derived CDR1 and CDR2 are MGHDK and SYGVNS. V dropped 6 bases and J dropped 4 bases, with 15 bases sitting between them. The CDR3 runs to 15 residues. Here the CDR3 DNA reads TGTGCCAGCAGCCCAGGCCAAATGGGCACCGGGGAGCTGTTTTTT. This gives the protein CASSPGQMGTGELFF.

This clone was picked up many times. The V and J genes are TRBV6-1 and TRBJ1-6; tentative D call: TRBD1 (5 bases). Germline V gives CDR1 MNHNS, CDR2 SASEGT. The CDR3 is made up of 14 amino acids. The V gene lost 6 bases and the J gene lost 9 bases, with 15 bases spanning the gap. The CDR3, as DNA: TGTGCCAGCAGCTCCGGGACCCTTAGTTCACCCCTCCACTTT. Translation gives CASSSGTLSSPLHF.

This clone has a count of ten or more. The J gene is TRBJ2-7, the V gene TRBV6-1, with 11 positions matching TRBD1. Germline CDR1 and CDR2: MNHNS and SASEGT. Losses at the gene ends were 10 bases for V and 1 base for J; bases not matched to a gene: 6. The CDR3 loop spans 14 amino acids. This CDR3 reads CATQDRGLSYEQYF. CDR3 nucleotides: TGTGCCACCCAGGACAGGGGGCTTTCCTACGAGCAGTACTTC.

The rearrangement uses TRBV20-1 and TRBJ2-2, with D perhaps TRBD1 (5 bases). Trimming shortened V by 6 bases and J by 5 bases, and 19 bases separated the two germline ends. CDR1 and CDR2 (germline): DFQATT, SNEGSKA (reference sequence). This CDR3 spans 15 amino acids. The CDR3 DNA follows: TGCAGTGCCGAAGCCCTGGGCAGGGAAACCGGGGAGCTGTTTTTT. Protein product: CSAEALGRETGELFF.

The CDR3 spells CASSRDRAGADTQYF. The CDR3 DNA sequence: TGTGCCAGCAGCCGTGACAGGGCAGGGGCAGATACGCAGTATTTT. The chain links TRBV5-4 to TRBJ2-3, with 7 positions matching TRBD1. Germline V lookup: CDR1 SGHNT, CDR2 YYREEE (reference sequence). CDR3 length: 15 residues. V shed 4 bases and J 4 bases; nucleotides not matched to a gene: 9.

In its sample, this clone was seen many times. The genes are TRBV15 and TRBJ2-5, with D unclear. The CDR3 loop spans 15 amino acids. V was trimmed by 3 bases and J by 4 bases, leaving 15 bases between them. Germline V gives CDR1 LNHNV, CDR2 YYDKDF (reference sequence). This CDR3 reads CATSSSRVNRETQYF. The CDR3 DNA reads TGTGCCACCAGCAGTTCCCGCGTCAACAGAGAGACCCAGTACTTC.

The chain employs TRBV27 and TRBJ1-2; D is perhaps TRBD1 (6 bases). This CDR3 has 15 amino acids. Germline CDR1 and CDR2: MNHEY and SMNVEV (reference sequence). Trimming removed 7 bases from V and 3 bases from J, with 18 bases in between. As DNA, the CDR3 is TGTGCCAGCACCCTAAAGGGGGGTTTGGACTATGGCTACACCTTC. Translation: CASTLKGGLDYGYTF.

This clone has at least ten counts. The rearrangement joins TRBV27 to TRBJ2-6; D gene ambiguous. The V and J ends lost 0 bases and 4 bases respectively, with 1 base between them. Germline V gene lookup returns CDR1 MNHEY and CDR2 SMNVEV (reference sequence). The CDR3 loop spans 13 amino acids. DNA for the CDR3: TGTGCCAGCAGTTTATCCGGGGCCAACGTCCTGACTTTC. This encodes CASSLSGANVLTF.

The chain uses TRBV7-8 and TRBJ2-3; D ambiguous. CDR1 is SGHVS, CDR2 FQNEAQ, per germline. This CDR3 region has 13 residues. The V end lost 1 base, the J end lost 1 base, and 3 bases lay between the germline ends. CDR3 sequence reads: CASSLGRTDTQYF. The CDR3 bases are TGTGCCAGCAGCTTAGGGCGCACAGATACGCAGTATTTT. The full variable domain, completed using reference TRBV7-8 and TRBJ2-3, is GAGVSQSPRYKVAKRGQDVALRCDPISGHVSLFWYQQALGQGPEFLTYFQNEAQLDKSGLPSDRFFAERPEGSVSTLKIQRTQQEDSAVYLCASSLGRTDTQYFGPGTRLTVL.

This clone was seen at least ten times. The chain combines TRBV15 with TRBJ2-5, with 8 nucleotides matching TRBD1. This CDR3 has 14 residues. The ends lost 2 bases at V and 3 bases at J; junction bases unmatched: 2. CDR1 LNHNV and CDR2 YYDKDF come from the germline V gene (reference sequence). Here the CDR3 DNA reads TGTGCCACCAGCAGACAGGGGGCCGAAGAGACCCAGTACTTC. Protein product: CATSRQGAEETQYF. Complete variable domain (other parts from reference TRBV15 and TRBJ2-5): DAMVIQNPRYQVTQFGKPVTLSCSQTLNHNVMYWYQQKSSQAPKLLFHYYDKDFNNEADTPDNFQSRRPNTSFCFLDIRSPGLGDTAMYLCATSRQGAEETQYFGPGTRLLVL.

This clone appeared many times. This sequence joins TRBV20-1 and TRBJ2-5; 10 bases are shared with TRBD2. Germline V CDR1 and CDR2: DFQATT, SNEGSKA (reference sequence). The CDR3 sequence is 16 residues long. V lost 4 bases, J lost 5 bases, and 13 bases stayed unmatched. The CDR3 DNA reads TGCAGTGCTAAACTTACACCTAGCGGGAGTGGGGAGACCCAGTACTTC. This encodes CSAKLTPSGSGETQYF.

This sequence joins TRBV30 and TRBJ2-7; TRBD2 matches at 10 bases. The germline V gene has CDR1 GTSNPN and CDR2 SVGIG (reference sequence). V was clipped by 1 base and J by 3 bases; unmatched bases: 6. The CDR3 spans 15 residues. The CDR3 DNA reads TGTGCCTGGAGTGGAGCGGGAGGGCCGGGCTACGAGCAGTACTTC. Its protein product is CAWSGAGGPGYEQYF.

The V call is TRBV14, the J call TRBJ1-1; 9 bases line up with TRBD1. The CDR3 length is 16 residues. Germline-derived CDR1 and CDR2 are SGHDN and FVKESK. V was pared by 1 base and J by 7 bases, with 10 bases of the junction left unmatched. The CDR3 DNA reads TGTGCCAGCAGCCAAGTTACAGGGGGCCTCCAGCGTGAAGCTTTCTTT. Translation: CASSQVTGGLQREAFF.

The rearrangement joins TRBV28 to TRBJ2-7; 9 bases are shared with TRBD2. The CDR3 contains 16 residues. V lost 5 bases to trimming and J lost 0 bases; unmatched junction nucleotides: 8. Germline V gives CDR1 MDHEN, CDR2 SYDVKM. The CDR3 spells CASSRSAGGPSYEQYF. The DNA for the CDR3 is TGTGCCAGCAGTCGATCAGCGGGAGGTCCCTCCTACGAGCAGTACTTC. Supplemented by reference TRBV28 and TRBJ2-7, the full variable domain reads DVKVTQSSRYLVKRTGEKVFLECVQDMDHENMFWYRQDPGLGLRLIYFSYDVKMKEKGDIPEGYSVSREKKERFSLILESASTNQTSMYLCASSRSAGGPSYEQYFGPGTRLTVT.

This clone is labeled medium-sized. The chain joins TRBV11-1 to TRBJ2-2, with 7 bases matching TRBD2. V shed 5 bases, J shed 2 bases, and the junction held 8 bases outside the gene matches. Germline CDR1 reads SGHAT; CDR2 reads FQDESV (reference sequence). The CDR3 covers 16 residues. CDR3: CASSESRDYNTGELFF. Here the CDR3 DNA reads TGTGCCAGCAGCGAATCCCGGGACTACAACACCGGGGAGCTGTTTTTT. The variable domain in full, with the rest retrieved from reference TRBV11-1 and TRBJ2-2, is EAEVAQSPRYKITEKSQAVAFWCDPISGHATLYWYRQILGQGPELLVQFQDESVVDDSQLPKDRFSAERLKGVDSTLKIQPAELGDSAMYLCASSESRDYNTGELFFGEGSRLTVL.

The chain carries TRBV27 and TRBJ2-7; 8 bases are a match to TRBD2. Germline loops: CDR1 MNHEY, CDR2 SMNVEV (reference sequence). The ends lost 3 bases at V and 6 bases at J; junction bases unmatched: 10. CDR3 length: 15 amino acids. CDR3 bases: TGTGCCAGCAGTTTTGAAGGGACTAGAAGAGTCGAGCAGTACTTC. This gives the protein CASSFEGTRRVEQYF.

The table lists this clone with a few counts. This rearrangement joins TRBV11-2 to TRBJ2-7, with 8 bases identical to TRBD2. CDR3 length: 14 amino acids. Germline CDR1 reads SGHAT; CDR2 reads FQNNGV. J lost 3 bases, V lost 3 bases, and 4 bases had no gene match. CDR3 loop: CASSFPGTSYEQYF. DNA for the CDR3: TGTGCCAGCAGCTTTCCCGGGACTAGCTACGAGCAGTACTTC.

This clone was seen ten or more times. This rearrangement joins TRBV20-1 to TRBJ1-4, with 7 bases that match TRBD1. V dropped 4 bases and J dropped 4; count of bases not matched to a gene: 6. CDR1 DFQATT and CDR2 SNEGSKA come from the germline V gene (reference sequence). This CDR3 contains 14 residues. As DNA, the CDR3 is TGCAGTGCTATAGACAGGGAACTTAATGAAAAACTGTTTTTT. Translation: CSAIDRELNEKLFF.

The sample holds many counts of this clone. The rearrangement uses TRBV3-1 and TRBJ1-4; D is unresolved. Germline V gives CDR1 LGHDT, CDR2 YNNKEL (reference sequence). With 3 bases removed from V and 5 bases from J, the gap between germline ends came to 10 bases. The CDR3 is made up of 14 amino acids. DNA for the CDR3: TGTGCCAGCAGCCATCTGATACGAAATGAAAAACTGTTTTTT. Translated: CASSHLIRNEKLFF.

This clone was detected many times. The chain links TRBV6-1 to TRBJ1-2; the D is unclear. The germline CDR1 and CDR2 sequences are MNHNS and SASEGT. The CDR3 contains 13 residues. V was pared by 5 bases and J by 4 bases, with 11 bases between. The CDR3 reads CASSWESGYGYTF. The DNA for the CDR3 is TGTGCCAGCAGTTGGGAGTCTGGCTATGGCTACACCTTC.